Listed below are T cell receptor beta chains from one sample, sequenced in a study of T cells in Graves' hyperthyroidism and ophthalmopathy. TCRdb re-analysed the multiplex PCR reads in MiXCR, keeping a single row per CDR3 protein. The sample has under 800,000 distinct CDR3 sequences, around 13% seen once. Sequenced input: blood. These receptors were obtained from a woman between 18 and 30 years old with Graves' hyperthyroidism. The CDR3 runs from the conserved cysteine through the conserved F or W. D genes are given only for firm matches. Size is stated for part of the rows, as once, few or many counts, or as a class when the clone is expanded.

cdr3_aa cdr3_nt d_call j_call clone_size v_call
CASSLGRGQGARETQYF TGTGCCAGCAGCTTGGGTCGAGGACAGGGGGCGCGGGAGACCCAGTACTTC TRBD1 TRBJ2-5 NA TRBV7-2
CASSLGWSLGEQFF TGTGCCAGCAGTTTAGGGTGGTCATTGGGTGAGCAGTTCTTC NA TRBJ2-1 few TRBV27
CASTITTGPRGPLHF TGTGCCAGCACTATAACGACAGGGCCTCGAGGACCCCTCCACTTT TRBD1 TRBJ1-6 NA TRBV2
CASSPPGTGGERGYTF TGTGCCAGCTCACCCCCCGGGACAGGGGGCGAGCGTGGCTACACCTTC TRBD1 TRBJ1-2 NA TRBV18
CASSGVPYEQYF TGTGCCAGCAGCGGCGTCCCCTACGAGCAGTACTTC NA TRBJ2-7 NA TRBV11-1
CASRIAGGNEQFF TGTGCCAGCAGGATAGCGGGAGGGAATGAGCAGTTCTTC TRBD2 TRBJ2-1 few TRBV6-2/TRBV6-3
CASSPPASGSYEQYF TGTGCCAGCAGTCCCCCTGCTAGCGGGAGCTACGAGCAGTACTTC TRBD2 TRBJ2-7 many TRBV28
CSVVGQGATEAFF TGCAGCGTTGTTGGACAGGGGGCCACTGAAGCTTTCTTT TRBD1 TRBJ1-1 many TRBV29-1
CASSGQGGSDEQFF TGTGCCAGCAGTGGACAGGGAGGGAGTGATGAGCAGTTCTTC NA TRBJ2-1 NA TRBV6-4
CASSPNSGPARETQYF TGTGCCAGCAGCCCAAACTCTGGACCGGCGAGGGAGACCCAGTACTTC NA TRBJ2-5 many TRBV7-8
CASSVGGSSNEQFF TGTGCCAGCAGCGTGGGGGGCTCTTCCAATGAGCAGTTCTTC NA TRBJ2-1 NA TRBV9
CASSAGLAEGGETQYF TGTGCCAGCAGCGCAGGACTAGCGGAAGGCGGGGAGACCCAGTACTTC TRBD2 TRBJ2-5 many TRBV12-3/TRBV12-4
CSARSPAGASYEQYF TGCAGTGCTAGGAGCCCAGCGGGAGCTTCCTACGAGCAGTACTTC TRBD2 TRBJ2-7 many TRBV20-1
CASTPGRIVDTQYF TGTGCCAGCACCCCGGGGCGTATAGTAGATACGCAGTATTTT NA TRBJ2-3 few TRBV12-3/TRBV12-4
CATGEDGEANEQYF TGTGCCACGGGAGAGGACGGAGAGGCGAATGAGCAGTACTTC NA TRBJ2-7 many TRBV28
CASSLPGTGGVYEQYF TGCGCCAGCAGCTTGCCCGGGACAGGGGGCGTATACGAGCAGTACTTC TRBD1 TRBJ2-7 many TRBV5-1
CASRTSGGVDTQYF TGTGCCAGCAGAACTAGCGGGGGGGTAGATACGCAGTATTTT TRBD2 TRBJ2-3 NA TRBV6-1
CASSYRGTSGSHPTDTQYF TGTGCCAGCAGTTACCGCGGGACTAGCGGGAGTCATCCCACAGATACGCAGTATTTT TRBD2 TRBJ2-3 few TRBV6-2/TRBV6-3
CASSLLSNPGEGSDF TGTGCCAGCAGCTTATTATCCAACCCTGGAGAGGGATCGGACTTC NA TRBJ2-5 NA TRBV7-2
CSATPTTGLKLFF TGCAGTGCTACACCCACCACAGGCTTAAAACTGTTTTTT NA TRBJ1-4 few TRBV20-1
CASSDPDRNYGYTF TGTGCCAGCAGTGATCCGGACAGGAACTATGGCTACACCTTC TRBD1 TRBJ1-2 few TRBV6-4
CASSLKGGQGYSPLHF TGTGCCAGCAGCCTCAAGGGGGGGCAGGGATATTCACCCCTCCACTTT NA TRBJ1-6 few TRBV7-9
CASSFAPSSRQFF TGTGCCAGCAGTTTTGCCCCCTCATCGCGGCAGTTCTTC NA TRBJ2-1 few TRBV28
CASSYGGGPSGANVLTF TGTGCCAGCAGTTACGGGGGGGGACCCTCTGGGGCCAACGTCCTGACTTTC TRBD2 TRBJ2-6 few TRBV6-5
CASSSEGQETQYF TGCGCCAGCAGCTCTGAAGGTCAAGAGACCCAGTACTTC NA TRBJ2-5 few TRBV5-1
CASNFRQGEAFF TGTGCCAGCAATTTCCGACAGGGGGAAGCTTTCTTT TRBD1 TRBJ1-1 few TRBV6-9
CATDRSTDTQYF TGTGCGACCGACAGATCCACAGATACGCAGTATTTT NA TRBJ2-3 few TRBV7-9
CASSHQINTGTDTQYF TGCGCCAGCAGCCACCAAATCAACACGGGGACAGATACGCAGTATTTT NA TRBJ2-3 NA TRBV4-3
CASSLGGSRRDTQYF TGTGCCAGCAGTTTAGGAGGGAGCCGGCGGGATACGCAGTATTTT NA TRBJ2-3 many TRBV28
CATSARLGPRSGYTF TGTGCCACCAGCGCCAGGCTCGGCCCCAGGTCAGGCTACACCTTC NA TRBJ1-2 NA TRBV15
CASSSQGRGGLGAFF TGTGCCAGCAGTTCCCAGGGGCGCGGAGGTTTGGGGGCTTTCTTT NA TRBJ1-1 few TRBV12-3/TRBV12-4
CASSLRRVANTGELFF TGTGCCAGCAGCTTACGCAGGGTGGCGAACACCGGGGAGCTGTTTTTT NA TRBJ2-2 many TRBV7-8
CASSSAGTPEEYF TGTGCCAGCAGCTCAGCCGGGACTCCGGAGGAGTACTTC NA TRBJ2-7 few TRBV7-9
CASSQETDLRVPDEQFF TGCGCCAGCAGCCAAGAGACCGACCTGAGGGTCCCGGATGAGCAGTTCTTC NA TRBJ2-1 many TRBV4-3
CASRDQGYTGELFF TGTGCCAGCAGAGATCAGGGTTACACCGGGGAGCTGTTTTTT NA TRBJ2-2 NA TRBV6-2/TRBV6-3